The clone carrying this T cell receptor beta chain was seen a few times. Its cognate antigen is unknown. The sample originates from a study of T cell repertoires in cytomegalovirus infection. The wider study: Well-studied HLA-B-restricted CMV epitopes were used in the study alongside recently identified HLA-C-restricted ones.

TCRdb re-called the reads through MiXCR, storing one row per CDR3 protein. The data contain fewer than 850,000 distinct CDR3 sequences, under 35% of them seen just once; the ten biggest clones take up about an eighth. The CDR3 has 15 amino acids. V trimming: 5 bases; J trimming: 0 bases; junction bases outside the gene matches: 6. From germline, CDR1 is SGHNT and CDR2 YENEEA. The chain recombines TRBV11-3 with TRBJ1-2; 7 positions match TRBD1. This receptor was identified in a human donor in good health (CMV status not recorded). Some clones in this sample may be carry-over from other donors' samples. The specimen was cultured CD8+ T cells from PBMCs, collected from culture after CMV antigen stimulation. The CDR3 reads CASSPGQEPNYGYTF. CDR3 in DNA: TGTGCCAGCAGCCCAGGACAGGAACCTAACTATGGCTACACCTTC.